The next 21 T cell receptor beta chains were all read from a single sample in a study of shared clonotypes between healthy human individuals. Repertoires were generated with immunoSEQ multiplex PCR, while TCRdb's copy carries only in-frame clones and drops some. The sample holds roughly 680,000 clones, over 55% seen once. What was sequenced was memory CD4+ T cells sorted from blood. The subset is: CD45RA-negative fraction. Every receptor here comes from a woman aged 30 to 39 in good health.

On this clone itself: The same CDR3 is also encoded by other DNA sequences in this sample. This sequence joins TRBV27 and TRBJ2-3; no definite D call. The CDR3 covers 13 residues. The ends were cut back, 3 bases at V and 2 bases at J, with 6 bases in the middle. From germline, CDR1 is MNHEY and CDR2 SMNVEV (reference sequence). CDR3 loop: CASSFTFTDTQYF. The CDR3 DNA sequence: TGTGCCAGCAGTTTCACCTTCACAGATACGCAGTATTTT.

Remarks on this clone: With a much larger clone just one base away, this may be a read error. The sample holds other DNA sequences that translate to the same CDR3. V is TRBV7-3 and J is TRBJ2-6; D is uncertain. Germline V gene data show CDR1 as SGHTA and CDR2 as FQGTGA. The CDR3 covers 15 residues. V lost 1 base to trimming and J lost 1 base, with 5 bases between them. CDR3 residues: CASSLMGSGANVLTF. The CDR3 DNA sequence: TGTGCCAGCAGCTTAATGGGGTCTGGGGCCAACGTCCTGACTTTC.

The rearrangement links TRBV7-9 to TRBJ2-1; 10 bases are a match to TRBD1. Germline V gene sequence: CDR1 SEHNR, CDR2 FQNEAQ (reference sequence). V trimming: 5 bases; J trimming: 8 bases; junction bases outside the gene matches: 9. The CDR3 contains 15 residues. The CDR3, as DNA: TGTGCCAGCAGCCCCGGGACAGGGGTAGGAGATGAGCAGTTCTTC. Encoded protein: CASSPGTGVGDEQFF.

This clone was observed at least ten times. V gene TRBV5-4 combines with J gene TRBJ2-7, with 9 bases that match TRBD2. Per germline, CDR1 SGHNT and CDR2 YYREEE (reference sequence). V lost 4 bases to trimming and J lost 6 bases; unmatched junction nucleotides: 5. The CDR3 covers 13 residues. CDR3: CASSPGLAIEQYF. The CDR3 DNA follows: TGTGCCAGCAGCCCTGGACTAGCGATCGAGCAGTACTTC.

The chain has TRBV7-2 and TRBJ2-5; 7 positions agree with TRBD1. V was pared by 5 bases and J by 9 bases, with 12 bases of the junction left unmatched. The CDR3 is 14 residues long. The germline V gene has CDR1 SGHTA and CDR2 FQGNSA. The CDR3 loop reads CASSRGLGVVAQYF. The CDR3, as DNA: TGTGCCAGCAGCAGGGGGCTAGGGGTGGTGGCCCAGTACTTC.

This clone was recorded a few times. The V gene is TRBV19, the J gene TRBJ1-4; D may be TRBD1 (5 bases). Germline CDR1 reads LNHDA; CDR2 reads SQIVND (reference sequence). V was pared by 6 bases and J by 8 bases, with 13 bases between. The CDR3 consists of 13 residues. CDR3 bases: TGTGCCAGTAGGAATCGGACAAACGAAAAACTGTTTTTT. Translated, it gives CASRNRTNEKLFF.

Only one count was recorded for this clone. The chain combines TRBV6-5 with TRBJ1-1, with D tentatively TRBD1 (5 bases). This CDR3 is built from 12 residues. V was pared by 6 bases and J by 9 bases, with 14 bases between. The germline V gene encodes CDR1 MNHEY and CDR2 SVGAGI. DNA for the CDR3: TGTGCCAGCAGAAACCCCTCGGGACAAGCTTTCTTT. It specifies CASRNPSGQAFF.

The chain has TRBV19 and TRBJ1-1; 7 bases line up with TRBD1. Losses at the gene ends were 6 bases for V and 4 bases for J; bases not matched to a gene: 8. Germline CDR1 and CDR2: LNHDA and SQIVND (reference sequence). The CDR3 runs to 14 residues. CDR3 DNA sequence: TGTGCCAGTAGACTTGACAGGGCGGCCACTGAAGCTTTCTTT. It yields the protein CASRLDRAATEAFF.

The rearrangement links TRBV7-2 to TRBJ2-7; 8 bases fit TRBD2. The V gene's germline CDR1 is SGHTA and CDR2 FQGNSA. The V gene end was trimmed by 5 bases and the J gene end by 0 bases; junction bases not matched to a gene: 15. The CDR3 loop spans 18 amino acids. The CDR3 region is CASSRPGFSGVSSYEQYF. The CDR3 nucleotides read TGTGCCAGCAGCCGACCCGGGTTTAGCGGGGTGAGCTCCTACGAGCAGTACTTC. The full variable domain, its missing parts supplied by reference TRBV7-2 and TRBJ2-7, is GAGVSQSPSNKVTEKGKDVELRCDPISGHTALYWYRQSLGQGLEFLIYFQGNSAPDKSGLPSDRFSAERTGGSVSTLTIQRTQQEDSAVYLCASSRPGFSGVSSYEQYFGPGTRLTVT.

This chain connects TRBV7-9 to TRBJ1-1; weak D call: TRBD1 (6 bases). There are 16 residues in the CDR3. V lost 6 bases and J lost 1, with 18 bases in between. Germline CDR1 is SEHNR and CDR2 is FQNEAQ (reference sequence). CDR3 protein: CASRATGGGKNTEAFF. The DNA of the CDR3 is TGTGCCAGCAGGGCCACGGGGGGCGGGAAGAACACTGAAGCTTTCTTT.

Note on this clone: Distinct nucleotide sequences in the sample also encode this CDR3. V gene TRBV6-1 combines with J gene TRBJ2-7; D unresolved. V was clipped by 2 bases and J by 3 bases, with 11 bases between them. The CDR3 has 14 residues. From germline, CDR1 is MNHNS and CDR2 SASEGT. The CDR3 nucleotides read TGTGCCAGCAGTGAAATTGGCAGAAGCTACGAGCAGTACTTC. This translates into CASSEIGRSYEQYF.

V usage is TRBV4-1 and J usage is TRBJ2-1; 11 bases match TRBD2. J was trimmed by 0 bases and V by 0 bases; bases with no gene match: 16. This CDR3 region has 22 residues. The germline V gene has CDR1 MGHRA and CDR2 YSYEKL. The CDR3 is CASSQDHFGLAGGLSSYNEQFF. The CDR3 nucleotides read TGCGCCAGCAGCCAAGATCATTTCGGGCTAGCGGGAGGACTAAGCTCCTACAATGAGCAGTTCTTC.

V is TRBV5-8 and J is TRBJ2-7; 8 positions match TRBD1. J gave up 3 bases and V 4 bases, and 15 bases lay outside the gene matches. Germline CDR1 SGHTS, CDR2 YDEGEE. CDR3 length: 17 amino acids. The CDR3: CASSITGTGYTVYEQYF. CDR3 nucleotide sequence: TGTGCCAGCAGCATAACCGGGACAGGCTACACAGTCTACGAGCAGTACTTC.

The rearrangement links TRBV6-6 to TRBJ1-3; unclear D gene. Trimming removed 0 bases from V and 4 bases from J, with 13 bases in between. The CDR3 runs 16 residues. Germline CDR1 and CDR2: MNHNY and SVGAGI (reference sequence). CDR3 sequence (DNA): TGTGCCAGCAGTTACTCGGTGCGGTTAATGGGAAACACCATATATTTT. This encodes CASSYSVRLMGNTIYF.

The chain couples TRBV7-2 to TRBJ2-2, with D possibly TRBD2 on 5 matching bases. The germline V gene encodes CDR1 SGHTA and CDR2 FQGNSA. V gave up 5 bases and J gave up 9 bases, with 16 bases separating them. The CDR3 runs 14 residues. CDR3 sequence reads: CASSPRLRARELFF. CDR3 DNA: TGTGCCAGCAGCCCTAGGTTGCGGGCGAGGGAGCTGTTTTTT.

This clone was recorded only once. The rearrangement uses TRBV18 and TRBJ1-5; D unclear. V shed 4 bases and J shed 3 bases, with 13 bases lying between them. The CDR3 sequence is 15 residues long. Germline V gives CDR1 KGHSH, CDR2 LQKENI. This chain's CDR3 is CASSRWESINQPQHF. The CDR3 region has the DNA TGTGCCAGCTCACGATGGGAATCCATCAATCAGCCCCAGCATTTT.

The V gene is TRBV2, the J gene TRBJ2-2; TRBD2 aligns across 9 bases. Per the germline V gene, CDR1 is SNHLY and CDR2 is FYNNEI. Germline trimming cut 6 bases from V and 6 bases from J; bases unmatched to any gene: 8. The CDR3 consists of 15 residues. CDR3 DNA sequence: TGTGCCAGCAGGCAGACTAGCGGTAAACCCGGGGAGCTGTTTTTT. Translating it yields CASRQTSGKPGELFF.

CDR3 amino acids: CASSSLAGVGGELFF. CDR3 nucleotide sequence: TGTGCCAGCAGCTCACTAGCGGGAGTGGGCGGGGAGCTGTTTTTT. The rearrangement links TRBV7-9 to TRBJ2-2; 11 bases align to TRBD2. Germline V gives CDR1 SEHNR, CDR2 FQNEAQ (reference sequence). J lost 7 bases, V lost 4 bases, and 5 bases had no gene match. The CDR3 consists of 15 residues.

The table lists this clone with a few counts. The V gene is TRBV5-8, the J gene TRBJ2-7, with 7 bases fitting TRBD1. The CDR3 length is 16 residues. Trimming removed 0 bases from V and 0 bases from J; junction bases left unmatched: 6. Germline V gives CDR1 SGHTS, CDR2 YDEGEE. The CDR3 DNA reads TGTGCCAGCAGCTTGGCCGGGGACAGCTTCTCCTACGAGCAGTACTTC. Its translation is CASSLAGDSFSYEQYF.

This rearrangement joins TRBV5-3 to TRBJ1-2, with D possibly matching TRBD1 (6 bases). TRBV5-3 is filed as an ORF, its function uncertain. This CDR3 has 15 residues. V lost 4 bases to trimming and J lost 3 bases, with 16 bases between them. CDR3 in amino acids: CARSNLQGADYGYTF. Here the CDR3 DNA reads TGTGCCAGAAGCAACCTACAGGGCGCGGACTATGGCTACACCTTC.

This chain joins TRBV5-6 and TRBJ1-1; 7 positions match TRBD1. This CDR3 contains 13 residues. Trimming took 6 bases from V and 2 from J; bases not matched to a gene: 4. Germline CDR1 is SGHDT and CDR2 is YYEEEE. The CDR3 is CASTRGANTEAFF. The CDR3 region has the DNA TGTGCCAGCACCAGGGGGGCAAACACTGAAGCTTTCTTT.